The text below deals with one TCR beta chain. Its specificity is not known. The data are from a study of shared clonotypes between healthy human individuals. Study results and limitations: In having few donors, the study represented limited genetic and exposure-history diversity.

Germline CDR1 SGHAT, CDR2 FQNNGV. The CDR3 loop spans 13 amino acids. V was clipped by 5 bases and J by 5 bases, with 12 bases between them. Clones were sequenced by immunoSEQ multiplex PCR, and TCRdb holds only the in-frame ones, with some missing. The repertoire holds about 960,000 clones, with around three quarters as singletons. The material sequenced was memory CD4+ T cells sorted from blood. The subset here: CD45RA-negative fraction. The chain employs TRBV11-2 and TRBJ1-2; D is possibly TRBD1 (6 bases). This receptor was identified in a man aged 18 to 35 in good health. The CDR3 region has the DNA TGTGCCAGCAGCCAAACCGGACAGTATGGCTACACCTTC. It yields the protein CASSQTGQYGYTF.